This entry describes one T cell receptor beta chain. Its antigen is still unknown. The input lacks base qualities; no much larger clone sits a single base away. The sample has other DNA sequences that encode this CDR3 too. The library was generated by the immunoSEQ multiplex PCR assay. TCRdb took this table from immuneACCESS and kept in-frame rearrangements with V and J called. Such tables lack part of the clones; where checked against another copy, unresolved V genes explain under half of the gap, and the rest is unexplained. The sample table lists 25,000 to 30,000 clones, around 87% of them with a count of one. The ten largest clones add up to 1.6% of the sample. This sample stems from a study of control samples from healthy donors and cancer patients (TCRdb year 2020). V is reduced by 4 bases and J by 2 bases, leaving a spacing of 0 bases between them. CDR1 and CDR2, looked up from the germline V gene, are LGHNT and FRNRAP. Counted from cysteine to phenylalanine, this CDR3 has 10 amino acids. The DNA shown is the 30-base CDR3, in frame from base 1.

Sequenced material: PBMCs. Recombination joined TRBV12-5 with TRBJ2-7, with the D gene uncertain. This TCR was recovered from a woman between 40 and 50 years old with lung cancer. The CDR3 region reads CASGSYEQYF. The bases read TGTGCTAGTGGTTCCTACGAGCAGTACTTC.